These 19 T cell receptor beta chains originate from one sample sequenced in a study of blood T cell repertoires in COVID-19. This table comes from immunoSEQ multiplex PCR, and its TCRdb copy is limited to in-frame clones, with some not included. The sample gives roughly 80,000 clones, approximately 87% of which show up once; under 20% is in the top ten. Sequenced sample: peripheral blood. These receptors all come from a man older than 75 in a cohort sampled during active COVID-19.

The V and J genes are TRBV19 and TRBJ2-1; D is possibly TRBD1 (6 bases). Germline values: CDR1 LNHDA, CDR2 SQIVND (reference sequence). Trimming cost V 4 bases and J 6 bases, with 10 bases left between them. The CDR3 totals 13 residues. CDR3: CASSKLRGNEQFF. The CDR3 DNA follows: TGTGCCAGTAGTAAACTCAGGGGCAATGAGCAGTTCTTC. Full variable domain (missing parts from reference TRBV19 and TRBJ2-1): DGGITQSPKYLFRKEGQNVTLSCEQNLNHDAMYWYRQDPGQGLRLIYYSQIVNDFQKGDIAEGYSVSREKKESFPLTVTSAQKNPTAFYLCASSKLRGNEQFFGPGTRLTVL.

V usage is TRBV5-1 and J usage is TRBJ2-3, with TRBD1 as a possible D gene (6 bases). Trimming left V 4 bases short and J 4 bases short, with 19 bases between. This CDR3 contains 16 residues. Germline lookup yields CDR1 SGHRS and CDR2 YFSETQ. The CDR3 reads CASSRDLRGGPDTQYF. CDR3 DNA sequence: TGCGCCAGCAGCCGGGACCTCAGAGGGGGTCCAGATACGCAGTATTTT.

The DNA of the CDR3 is TGTGCCAGCAGCCGTTTACGCGGGTTCGAGCAGTACTTC. It codes for CASSRLRGFEQYF. V usage is TRBV12-3 or TRBV12-4 and J usage is TRBJ2-7, with TRBD2 as a possible D gene (5 bases). This CDR3 region has 13 residues. Trimming removed 6 bases at V and 6 bases at J, with 15 bases between.

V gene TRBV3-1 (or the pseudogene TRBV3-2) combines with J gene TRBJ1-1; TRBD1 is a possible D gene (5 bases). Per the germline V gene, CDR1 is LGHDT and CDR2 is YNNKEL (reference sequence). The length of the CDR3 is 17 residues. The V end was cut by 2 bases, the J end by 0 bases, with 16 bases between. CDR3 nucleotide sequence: TGTGCCAGCAGCCAATTTAGGGGTAGGCAGATGAACACTGAAGCTTTCTTT. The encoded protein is CASSQFRGRQMNTEAFF.

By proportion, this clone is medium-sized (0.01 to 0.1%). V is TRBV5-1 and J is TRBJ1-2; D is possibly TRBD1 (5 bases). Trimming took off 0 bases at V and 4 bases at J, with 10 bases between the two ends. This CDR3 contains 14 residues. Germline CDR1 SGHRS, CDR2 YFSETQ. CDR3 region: CASSLVPGLYGYTF. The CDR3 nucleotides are TGCGCCAGCAGCTTGGTTCCGGGACTCTATGGCTACACCTTC. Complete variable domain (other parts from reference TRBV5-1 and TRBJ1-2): KAGVTQTPRYLIKTRGQQVTLSCSPISGHRSVSWYQQTPGQGLQFLFEYFSETQRNKGNFPGRFSGRQFSNSRSEMNVSTLELGDSALYLCASSLVPGLYGYTFGSGTRLTVV.

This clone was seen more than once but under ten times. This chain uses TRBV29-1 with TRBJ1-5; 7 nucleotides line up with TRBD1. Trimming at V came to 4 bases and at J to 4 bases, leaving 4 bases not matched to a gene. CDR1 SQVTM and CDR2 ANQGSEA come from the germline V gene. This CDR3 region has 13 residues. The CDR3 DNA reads TGCAGCGTTGTGGGACAGTCAAATCAGCCCCAGCATTTT. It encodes CSVVGQSNQPQHF.

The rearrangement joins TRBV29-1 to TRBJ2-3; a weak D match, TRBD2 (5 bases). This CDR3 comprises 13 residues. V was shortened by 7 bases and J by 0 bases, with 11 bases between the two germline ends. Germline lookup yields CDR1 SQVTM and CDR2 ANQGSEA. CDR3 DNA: TGCAGCGGCCGGGAACCTAGCACAGATACGCAGTATTTT. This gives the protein CSGREPSTDTQYF.

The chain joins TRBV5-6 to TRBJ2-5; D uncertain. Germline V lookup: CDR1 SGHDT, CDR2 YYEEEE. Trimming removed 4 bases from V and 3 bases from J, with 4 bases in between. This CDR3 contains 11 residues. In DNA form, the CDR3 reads TGTGCCAGCAGCCCAGAAGAGACCCAGTACTTC. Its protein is CASSPEETQYF.

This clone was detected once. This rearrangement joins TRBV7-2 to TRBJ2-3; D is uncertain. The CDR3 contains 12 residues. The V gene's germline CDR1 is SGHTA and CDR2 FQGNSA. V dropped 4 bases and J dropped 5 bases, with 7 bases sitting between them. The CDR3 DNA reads TGTGCCAGCAGCTCCCCCCAAGATACGCAGTATTTT. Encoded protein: CASSSPQDTQYF.

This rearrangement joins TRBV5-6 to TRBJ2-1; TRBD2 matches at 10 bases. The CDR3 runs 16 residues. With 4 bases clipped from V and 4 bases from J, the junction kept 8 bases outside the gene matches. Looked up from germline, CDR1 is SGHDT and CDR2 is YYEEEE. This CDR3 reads CASSLIAGGEYNEQFF. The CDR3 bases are TGTGCCAGCAGCCTGATAGCGGGGGGCGAGTACAATGAGCAGTTCTTC.

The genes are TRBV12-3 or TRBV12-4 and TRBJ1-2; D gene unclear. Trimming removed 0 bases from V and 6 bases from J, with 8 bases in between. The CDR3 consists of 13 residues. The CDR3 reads CASSLARGNGYTF. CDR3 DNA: TGTGCCAGCAGTTTAGCCAGAGGTAATGGCTACACCTTC.

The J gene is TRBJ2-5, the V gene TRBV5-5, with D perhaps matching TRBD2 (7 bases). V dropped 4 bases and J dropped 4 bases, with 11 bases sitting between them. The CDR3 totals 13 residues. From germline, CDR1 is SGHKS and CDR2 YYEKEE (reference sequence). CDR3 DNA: TGTGCCAGCAGCGGGGGGGCCTTAGAGACCCAGTACTTC. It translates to CASSGGALETQYF.

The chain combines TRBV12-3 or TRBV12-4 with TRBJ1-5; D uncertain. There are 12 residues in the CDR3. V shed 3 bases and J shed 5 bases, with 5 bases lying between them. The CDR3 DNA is TGTGCCAGCAGTTTTTCTCATCAGCCCCAGCATTTT. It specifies CASSFSHQPQHF.

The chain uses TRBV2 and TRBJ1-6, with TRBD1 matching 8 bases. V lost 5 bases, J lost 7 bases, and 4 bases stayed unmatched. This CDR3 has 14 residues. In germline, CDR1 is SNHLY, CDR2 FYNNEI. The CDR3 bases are TGTGCCAGCAGTACAGGGGGATGGAATTCACCCCTCCACTTT. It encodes CASSTGGWNSPLHF.

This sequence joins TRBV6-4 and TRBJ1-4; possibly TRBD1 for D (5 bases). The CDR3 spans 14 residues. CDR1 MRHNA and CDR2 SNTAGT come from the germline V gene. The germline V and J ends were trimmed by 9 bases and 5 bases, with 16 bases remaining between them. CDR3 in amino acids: CARGGSSRNEKLFF. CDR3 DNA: TGTGCCAGGGGGGGGTCGTCGCGAAATGAAAAACTGTTTTTT.

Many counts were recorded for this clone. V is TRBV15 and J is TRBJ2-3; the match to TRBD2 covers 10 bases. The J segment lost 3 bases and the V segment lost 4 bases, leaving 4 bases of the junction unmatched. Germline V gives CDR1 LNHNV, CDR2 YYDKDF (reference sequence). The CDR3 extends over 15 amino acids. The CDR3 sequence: CATSTGLADTDTQYF. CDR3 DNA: TGTGCCACCAGCACAGGACTAGCGGATACAGATACGCAGTATTTT. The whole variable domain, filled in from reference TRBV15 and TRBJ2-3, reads DAMVIQNPRYQVTQFGKPVTLSCSQTLNHNVMYWYQQKSSQAPKLLFHYYDKDFNNEADTPDNFQSRRPNTSFCFLDIRSPGLGDTAMYLCATSTGLADTDTQYFGPGTRLTVL.

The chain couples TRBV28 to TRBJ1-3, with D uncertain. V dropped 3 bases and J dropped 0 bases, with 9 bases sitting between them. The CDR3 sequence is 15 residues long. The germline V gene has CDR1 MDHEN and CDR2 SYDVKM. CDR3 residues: CASSLFRYSGNTIYF. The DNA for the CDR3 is TGTGCCAGCAGTTTGTTCCGGTACTCTGGAAACACCATATATTTT.

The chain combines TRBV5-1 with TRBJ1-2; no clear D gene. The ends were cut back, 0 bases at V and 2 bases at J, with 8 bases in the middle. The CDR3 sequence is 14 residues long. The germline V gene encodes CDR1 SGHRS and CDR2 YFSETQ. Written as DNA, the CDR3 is TGCGCCAGCAGCTTGGAGTCAGTCAACTATGGCTACACCTTC. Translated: CASSLESVNYGYTF.

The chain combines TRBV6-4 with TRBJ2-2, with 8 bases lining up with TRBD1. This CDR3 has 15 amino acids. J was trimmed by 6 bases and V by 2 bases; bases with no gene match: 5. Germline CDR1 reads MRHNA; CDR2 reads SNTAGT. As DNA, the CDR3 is TGTGCCAGCAGTGACCAGGGGGCAAAGGCCGGGGAGCTGTTTTTT. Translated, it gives CASSDQGAKAGELFF.